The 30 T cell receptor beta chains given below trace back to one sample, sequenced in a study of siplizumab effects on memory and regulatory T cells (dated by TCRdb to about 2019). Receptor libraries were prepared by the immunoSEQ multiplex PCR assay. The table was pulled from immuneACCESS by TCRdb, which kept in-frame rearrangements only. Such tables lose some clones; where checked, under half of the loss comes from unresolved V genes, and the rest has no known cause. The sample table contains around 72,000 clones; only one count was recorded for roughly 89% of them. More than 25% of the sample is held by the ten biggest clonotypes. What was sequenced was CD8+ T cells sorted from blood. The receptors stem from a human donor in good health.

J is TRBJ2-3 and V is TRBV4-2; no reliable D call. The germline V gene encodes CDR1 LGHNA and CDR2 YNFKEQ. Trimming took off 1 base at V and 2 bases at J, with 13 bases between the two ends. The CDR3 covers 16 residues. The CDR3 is CASSQAHGTLTDTQYF. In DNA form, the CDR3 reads TGTGCCAGCAGCCAAGCGCACGGAACTCTCACAGATACGCAGTATTTT.

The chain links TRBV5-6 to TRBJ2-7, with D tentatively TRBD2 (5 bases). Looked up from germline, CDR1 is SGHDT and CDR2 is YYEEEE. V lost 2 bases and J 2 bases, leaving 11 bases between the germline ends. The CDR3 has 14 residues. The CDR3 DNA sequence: TGTGCCAGCAGCTTTAAGGAGGTGCCCTACGAGCAGTACTTC. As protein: CASSFKEVPYEQYF. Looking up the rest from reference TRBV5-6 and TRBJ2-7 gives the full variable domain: DAGVTQSPTHLIKTRGQQVTLRCSPKSGHDTVSWYQQALGQGPQFIFQYYEEEERQRGNFPDRFSGHQFPNYSSELNVNALLLGDSALYLCASSFKEVPYEQYFGPGTRLTVT.

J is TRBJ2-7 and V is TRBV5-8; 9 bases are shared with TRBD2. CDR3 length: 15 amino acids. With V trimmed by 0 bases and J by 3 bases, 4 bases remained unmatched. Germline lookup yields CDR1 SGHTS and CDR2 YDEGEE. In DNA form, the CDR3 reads TGTGCCAGCAGCTTGGTAGCGGGAGTTGTCTACGAGCAGTACTTC. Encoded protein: CASSLVAGVVYEQYF.

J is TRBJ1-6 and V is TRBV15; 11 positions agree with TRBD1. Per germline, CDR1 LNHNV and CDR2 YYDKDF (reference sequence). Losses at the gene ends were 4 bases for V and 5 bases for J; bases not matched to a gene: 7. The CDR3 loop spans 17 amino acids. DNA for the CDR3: TGTGCCACCAGCAAGGACAGGGGGCTTACGGATAATTCACCCCTCCACTTT. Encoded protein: CATSKDRGLTDNSPLHF.

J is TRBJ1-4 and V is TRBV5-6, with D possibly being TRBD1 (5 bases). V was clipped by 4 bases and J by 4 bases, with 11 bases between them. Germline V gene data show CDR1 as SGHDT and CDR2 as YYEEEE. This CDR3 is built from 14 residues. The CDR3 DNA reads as TGTGCCAGCAGCCTGGGACCGGATAATGAAAAACTGTTTTTT. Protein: CASSLGPDNEKLFF.

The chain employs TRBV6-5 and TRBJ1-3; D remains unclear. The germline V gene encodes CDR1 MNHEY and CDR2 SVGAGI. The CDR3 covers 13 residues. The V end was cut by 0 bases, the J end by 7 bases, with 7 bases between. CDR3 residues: CASSYSGMNTIYF. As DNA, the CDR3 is TGTGCCAGCAGTTACTCGGGCATGAACACCATATATTTT.

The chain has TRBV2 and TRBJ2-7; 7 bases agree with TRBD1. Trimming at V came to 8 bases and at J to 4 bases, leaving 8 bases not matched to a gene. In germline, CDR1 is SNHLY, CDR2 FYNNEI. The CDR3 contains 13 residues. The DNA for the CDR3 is TGTGCCAGCGCACAGGGGACCTGGTACGAGCAGTACTTC. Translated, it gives CASAQGTWYEQYF. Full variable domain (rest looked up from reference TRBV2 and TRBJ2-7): EPEVTQTPSHQVTQMGQEVILRCVPISNHLYFYWYRQILGQKVEFLVSFYNNEISEKSEIFDDQFSVERPDGSNFTLKIRSTKLEDSAMYFCASAQGTWYEQYFGPGTRLTVT.

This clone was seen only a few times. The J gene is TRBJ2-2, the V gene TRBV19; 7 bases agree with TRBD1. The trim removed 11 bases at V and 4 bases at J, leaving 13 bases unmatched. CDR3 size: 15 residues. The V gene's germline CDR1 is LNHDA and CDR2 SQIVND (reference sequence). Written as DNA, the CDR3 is TGTGCCTCCGTCCGGGGCCAGGGGGTCACCGGGGAGCTGTTTTTT. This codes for CASVRGQGVTGELFF.

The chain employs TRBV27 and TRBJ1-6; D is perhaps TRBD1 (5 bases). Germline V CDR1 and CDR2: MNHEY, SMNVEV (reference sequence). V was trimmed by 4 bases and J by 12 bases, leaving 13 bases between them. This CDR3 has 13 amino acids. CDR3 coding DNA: TGTGCCAGCAGTTCCGGGGGGGTACGACCCCTCCACTTT. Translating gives CASSSGGVRPLHF.

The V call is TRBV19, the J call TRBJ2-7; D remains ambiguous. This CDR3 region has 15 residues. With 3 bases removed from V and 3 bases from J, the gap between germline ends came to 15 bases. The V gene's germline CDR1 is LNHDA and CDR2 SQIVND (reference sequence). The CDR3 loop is CASSILGGLSYEQYF. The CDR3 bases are TGTGCCAGTAGTATTTTGGGCGGTTTAAGCTACGAGCAGTACTTC.

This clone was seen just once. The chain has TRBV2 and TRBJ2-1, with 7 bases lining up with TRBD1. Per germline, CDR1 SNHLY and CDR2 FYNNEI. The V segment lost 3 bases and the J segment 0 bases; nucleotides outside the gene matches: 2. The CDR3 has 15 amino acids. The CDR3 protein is CASSERDSSYNEQFF. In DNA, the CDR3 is TGTGCCAGCAGTGAGAGGGACAGCTCCTACAATGAGCAGTTCTTC.

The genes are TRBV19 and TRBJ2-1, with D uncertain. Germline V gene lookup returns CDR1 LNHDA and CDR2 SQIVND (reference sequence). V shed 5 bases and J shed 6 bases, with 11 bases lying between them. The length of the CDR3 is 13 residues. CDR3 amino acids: CASSYTGPNEQFF. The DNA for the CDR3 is TGTGCCAGTAGTTATACTGGCCCCAATGAGCAGTTCTTC.

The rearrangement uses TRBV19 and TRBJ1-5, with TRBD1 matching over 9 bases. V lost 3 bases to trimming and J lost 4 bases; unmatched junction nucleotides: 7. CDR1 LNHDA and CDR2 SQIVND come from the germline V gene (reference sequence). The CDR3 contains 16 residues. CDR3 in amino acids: CASSIPRDRDNQPQHF. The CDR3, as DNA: TGTGCCAGTAGTATCCCCCGGGACAGGGATAATCAGCCCCAGCATTTT.

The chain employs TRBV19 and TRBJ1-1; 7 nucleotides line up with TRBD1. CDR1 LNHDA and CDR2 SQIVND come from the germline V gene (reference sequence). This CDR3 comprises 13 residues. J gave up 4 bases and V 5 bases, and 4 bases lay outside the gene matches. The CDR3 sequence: CASSSTGATEAFF. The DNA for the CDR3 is TGTGCCAGTAGTTCCACAGGGGCCACTGAAGCTTTCTTT.

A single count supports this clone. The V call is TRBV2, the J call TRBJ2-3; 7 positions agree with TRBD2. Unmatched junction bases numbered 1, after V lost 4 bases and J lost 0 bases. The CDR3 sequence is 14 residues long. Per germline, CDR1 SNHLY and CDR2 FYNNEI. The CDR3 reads CASSGSGSTDTQYF. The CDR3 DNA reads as TGTGCCAGCAGTGGTAGCGGGAGCACAGATACGCAGTATTTT.

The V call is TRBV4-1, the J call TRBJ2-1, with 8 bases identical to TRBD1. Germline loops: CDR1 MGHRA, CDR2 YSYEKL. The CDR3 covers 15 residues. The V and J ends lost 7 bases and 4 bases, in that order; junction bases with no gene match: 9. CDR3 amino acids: CASTPDRGAYNEQFF. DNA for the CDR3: TGCGCCAGCACCCCAGACAGGGGCGCGTACAATGAGCAGTTCTTC.

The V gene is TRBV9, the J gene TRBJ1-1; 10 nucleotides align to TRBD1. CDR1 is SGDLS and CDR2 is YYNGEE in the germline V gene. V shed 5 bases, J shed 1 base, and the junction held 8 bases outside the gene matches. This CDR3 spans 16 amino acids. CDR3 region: CASRDGTGESNTEAFF. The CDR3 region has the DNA TGTGCCAGCAGGGATGGGACAGGGGAATCGAACACTGAAGCTTTCTTT.

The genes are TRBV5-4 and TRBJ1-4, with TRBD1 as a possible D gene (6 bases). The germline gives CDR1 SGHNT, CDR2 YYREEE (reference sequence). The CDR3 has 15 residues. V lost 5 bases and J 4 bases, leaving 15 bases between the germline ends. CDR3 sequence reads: CASSQRGQLNEKLFF. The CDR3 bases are TGTGCCAGCAGTCAAAGGGGACAACTTAATGAAAAACTGTTTTTT.

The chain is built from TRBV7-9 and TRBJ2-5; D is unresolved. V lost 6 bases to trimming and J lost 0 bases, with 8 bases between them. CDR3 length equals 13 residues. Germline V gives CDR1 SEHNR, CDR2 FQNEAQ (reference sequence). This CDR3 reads CASRNGHQETQYF. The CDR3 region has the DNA TGTGCCAGCAGGAACGGACACCAAGAGACCCAGTACTTC.

CDR3 sequence (DNA): TGTGCCAGCAGCTCTTGGACCGGGGAGCTGTTTTTT. As protein: CASSSWTGELFF. The chain uses TRBV7-9 and TRBJ2-2; D unclear. The CDR3 is made up of 12 amino acids. Trimming cost V 4 bases and J 5 bases, with 5 bases left between them. From germline, CDR1 is SEHNR and CDR2 FQNEAQ (reference sequence).

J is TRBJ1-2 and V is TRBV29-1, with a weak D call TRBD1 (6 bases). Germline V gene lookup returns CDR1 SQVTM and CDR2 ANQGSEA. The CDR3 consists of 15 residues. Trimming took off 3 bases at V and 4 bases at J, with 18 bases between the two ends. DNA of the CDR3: TGCAGCGTTGATTCAGGCCGGGGGCTTACCTATGGCTACACCTTC. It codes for CSVDSGRGLTYGYTF.

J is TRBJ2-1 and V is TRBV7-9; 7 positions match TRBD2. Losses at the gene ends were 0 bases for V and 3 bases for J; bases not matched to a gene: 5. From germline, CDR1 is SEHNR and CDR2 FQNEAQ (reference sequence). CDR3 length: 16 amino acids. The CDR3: CASSLAAGAHYNEQFF. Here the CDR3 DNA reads TGTGCCAGCAGCTTAGCGGCGGGAGCACACTACAATGAGCAGTTCTTC. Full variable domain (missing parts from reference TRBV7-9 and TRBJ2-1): DTGVSQNPRHKITKRGQNVTFRCDPISEHNRLYWYRQTLGQGPEFLTYFQNEAQLEKSRLLSDRFSAERPKGSFSTLEIQRTEQGDSAMYLCASSLAAGAHYNEQFFGPGTRLTVL.

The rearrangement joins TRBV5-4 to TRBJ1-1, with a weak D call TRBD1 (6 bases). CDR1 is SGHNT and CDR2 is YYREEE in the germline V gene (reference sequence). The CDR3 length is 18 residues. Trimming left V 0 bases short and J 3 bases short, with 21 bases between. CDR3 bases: TGTGCCAGCAGCTTGGCCCAATCCTACATTCCAGGGGACACTGAAGCTTTCTTT. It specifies CASSLAQSYIPGDTEAFF.

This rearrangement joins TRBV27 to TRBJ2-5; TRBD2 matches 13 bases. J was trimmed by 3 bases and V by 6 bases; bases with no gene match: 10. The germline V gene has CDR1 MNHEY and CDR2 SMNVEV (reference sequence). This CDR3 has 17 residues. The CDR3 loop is CASSPTSGGPWEETQYF. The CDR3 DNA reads TGTGCCAGCAGCCCGACTAGCGGGGGGCCGTGGGAAGAGACCCAGTACTTC.

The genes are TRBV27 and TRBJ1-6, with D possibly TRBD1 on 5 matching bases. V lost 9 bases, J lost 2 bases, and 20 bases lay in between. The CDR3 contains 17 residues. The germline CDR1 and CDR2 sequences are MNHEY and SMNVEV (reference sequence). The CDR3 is CASRKAGLFPYNSPLHF. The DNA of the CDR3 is TGTGCCAGTCGGAAGGCAGGGTTGTTCCCCTATAATTCACCCCTCCACTTT.

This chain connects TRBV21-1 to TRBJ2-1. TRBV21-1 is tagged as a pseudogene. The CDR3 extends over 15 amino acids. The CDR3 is CASSKVKETHNEQFF. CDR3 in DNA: TGTGCCAGCAGCAAAGTGAAGGAAACCCACAATGAGCAGTTCTTC.

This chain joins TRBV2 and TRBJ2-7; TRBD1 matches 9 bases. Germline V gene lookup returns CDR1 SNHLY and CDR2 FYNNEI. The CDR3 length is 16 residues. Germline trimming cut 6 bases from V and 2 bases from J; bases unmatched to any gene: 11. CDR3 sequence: CASRNTGGSTTYEQYF. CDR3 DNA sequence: TGTGCCAGCAGAAATACAGGGGGCTCAACAACCTACGAGCAGTACTTC.

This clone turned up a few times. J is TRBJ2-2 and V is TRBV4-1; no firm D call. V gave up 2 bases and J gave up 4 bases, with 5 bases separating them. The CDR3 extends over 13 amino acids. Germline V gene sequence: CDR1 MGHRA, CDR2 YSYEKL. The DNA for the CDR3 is TGCGCCAGCAGCCAACACTTCACCGGGGAGCTGTTTTTT. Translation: CASSQHFTGELFF.

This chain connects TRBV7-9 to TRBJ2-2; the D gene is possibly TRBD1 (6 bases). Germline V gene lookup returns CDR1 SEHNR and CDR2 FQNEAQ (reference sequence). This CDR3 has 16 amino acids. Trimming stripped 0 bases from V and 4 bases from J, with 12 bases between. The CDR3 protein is CASSLAGTTGTGELFF. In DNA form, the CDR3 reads TGTGCCAGCAGCTTAGCGGGGACAACCGGCACCGGGGAGCTGTTTTTT.

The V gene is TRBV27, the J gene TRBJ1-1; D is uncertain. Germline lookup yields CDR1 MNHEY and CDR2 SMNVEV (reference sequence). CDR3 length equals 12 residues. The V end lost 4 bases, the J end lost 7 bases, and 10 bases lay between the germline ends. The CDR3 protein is CASSSGRVEAFF. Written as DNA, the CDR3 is TGTGCCAGCAGTTCCGGACGGGTTGAAGCTTTCTTT.